The 10 T cell receptor beta chains below come from one sample, sequenced in a study of persistence of HIV-infected CD4 T cells. No cognate antigen is known for these TCRs. Sequencing used immunoSEQ version 4 in survey mode. Generated by immunoSEQ multiplex PCR, the TCRdb table keeps only in-frame clones and is missing some. This sample has tens of thousands of clones, with around 75% found just once. The stimulus was lysate of CMV-infected fibroblasts, approximately 9.6 ug/mL. CD40L-negative CD69-negative CD45RO-high memory CD4+ T cells were sorted as populations depleted of antigen-responding cells. Source: CD4+ T cells sorted from PBMCs after roughly 19-hour stimulation, taken from a patient who received antiretroviral therapy. The receptors originated from an adult man with HIV who was CMV-seropositive.

V usage is TRBV7-2 and J usage is TRBJ2-2; 7 bases agree with TRBD1. With 3 bases clipped from V and 0 bases from J, the junction kept 1 base outside the gene matches. Germline V gene lookup returns CDR1 SGHTA and CDR2 FQGNSA. The CDR3 contains 15 residues. CDR3 loop: CASSFGTANTGELFF. CDR3 nucleotides: TGTGCCAGCAGCTTTGGGACAGCGAACACCGGGGAGCTGTTTTTT.

The chain uses TRBV7-9 and TRBJ2-2; a weak D match, TRBD2 (6 bases). The CDR3 covers 15 residues. Trimming cost V 5 bases and J 1 base, with 11 bases left between them. Germline CDR1 reads SEHNR; CDR2 reads FQNEAQ (reference sequence). The CDR3 here is CASSPGRGNTGELFF. The CDR3 nucleotides are TGTGCCAGCAGCCCAGGGCGGGGGAACACCGGGGAGCTGTTTTTT.

V is TRBV3-1 (or the pseudogene TRBV3-2) and J is TRBJ2-3, with 7 bases aligning to TRBD2. The germline CDR1 and CDR2 sequences are LGHDT and YNNKEL (reference sequence). V shed 3 bases, J shed 5 bases, and the junction held 8 bases outside the gene matches. The CDR3 has 15 residues. The CDR3 sequence is CASSHVQPGGDTQYF. The CDR3 nucleotides are TGTGCCAGCAGCCATGTCCAACCGGGGGGAGATACGCAGTATTTT.

The chain uses TRBV5-6 and TRBJ2-7; maybe TRBD2 (6 bases). V lost 1 base to trimming and J lost 6 bases, with 14 bases between them. CDR1 is SGHDT, CDR2 YYEEEE, per germline. There are 14 residues in the CDR3. Here the CDR3 DNA reads TGTGCCAGCAGCTTGCTGAGGAGGGTAGCCGAGCAGTACTTC. This codes for CASSLLRRVAEQYF.

The CDR3 sequence is CATSRGPYNEQFF. CDR3 in DNA: TGTGCCACCAGCCGGGGACCCTACAATGAGCAGTTCTTC. The chain links TRBV15 to TRBJ2-1, with D possibly being TRBD1 or TRBD2 (5 bases each). Germline CDR1 LNHNV, CDR2 YYDKDF (reference sequence). V lost 5 bases, J lost 2 bases, and 7 bases lay in between. The CDR3 length is 13 residues. Combining the CDR3 with reference TRBV15 and TRBJ2-1 gives the whole variable domain DAMVIQNPRYQVTQFGKPVTLSCSQTLNHNVMYWYQQKSSQAPKLLFHYYDKDFNNEADTPDNFQSRRPNTSFCFLDIRSPGLGDTAMYLCATSRGPYNEQFFGPGTRLTVL.

The rearrangement uses TRBV5-1 and TRBJ2-5, with 7 nucleotides matching TRBD1. The CDR3 is made up of 14 amino acids. The junction had 6 bases not matched to a gene; V was cut back by 0 bases and J by 7 bases. CDR1 SGHRS and CDR2 YFSETQ come from the germline V gene. CDR3 DNA: TGCGCCAGCAGCTTGGGGGGGACAGCCGGGACCCAGTACTTC. It translates to CASSLGGTAGTQYF.

This clone has a handful of counts. The chain links TRBV7-9 to TRBJ2-7; D is possibly TRBD1 (5 bases). V was pared by 5 bases and J by 4 bases, with 12 bases between. Per the germline V gene, CDR1 is SEHNR and CDR2 is FQNEAQ (reference sequence). CDR3 length: 13 residues. In DNA, the CDR3 is TGTGCCAGCAGCCTCCTTTCAGGGTACGAGCAGTACTTC. The encoded protein is CASSLLSGYEQYF.

The V and J genes are TRBV30 and TRBJ2-2; 7 bases agree with TRBD1. The V gene end was trimmed by 4 bases and the J gene end by 3 bases; junction bases not matched to a gene: 8. There are 15 residues in the CDR3. Germline V lookup: CDR1 GTSNPN, CDR2 SVGIG (reference sequence). In nucleotides, the CDR3 is TGTGCCTGGAAGCTACAGGGGCTTTACACCGGGGAGCTGTTTTTT. This gives the protein CAWKLQGLYTGELFF.

The V and J genes are TRBV5-1 and TRBJ2-5; D is ambiguous. Trimming cost V 0 bases and J 2 bases, with 5 bases left between them. CDR1 and CDR2 (germline): SGHRS, YFSETQ. The CDR3 consists of 13 residues. CDR3: CASSLGTQETQYF. The CDR3 bases are TGCGCCAGCAGCTTGGGAACACAAGAGACCCAGTACTTC.

The rearrangement uses TRBV30 and TRBJ2-5; D is possibly TRBD2 (5 bases). There are 12 residues in the CDR3. Germline V CDR1 and CDR2: GTSNPN, SVGIG (reference sequence). V dropped 2 bases and J dropped 4 bases, with 8 bases sitting between them. The CDR3 DNA is TGTGCCTGGAGTTACGGAGGAGAGACCCAGTACTTC. Protein sequence: CAWSYGGETQYF.